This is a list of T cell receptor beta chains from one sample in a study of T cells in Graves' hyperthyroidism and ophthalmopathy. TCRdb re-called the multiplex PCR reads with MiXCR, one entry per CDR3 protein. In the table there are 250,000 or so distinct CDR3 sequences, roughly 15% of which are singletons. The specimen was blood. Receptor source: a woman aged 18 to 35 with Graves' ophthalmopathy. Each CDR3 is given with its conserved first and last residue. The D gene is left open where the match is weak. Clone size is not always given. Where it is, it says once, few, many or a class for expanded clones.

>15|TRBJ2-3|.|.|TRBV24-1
CATSDLGGYTDTQYF
TGTGCCACCAGTGATTTGGGAGGCTACACAGATACGCAGTATTTT
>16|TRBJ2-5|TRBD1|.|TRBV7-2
CASSHDPTGYQETQYF
TGTGCCAGCAGCCATGACCCGACAGGGTACCAAGAGACCCAGTACTTC
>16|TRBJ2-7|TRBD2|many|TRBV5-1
CASSLLTSGSPYEQYF
TGCGCCAGCAGCCTCCTGACTAGCGGTAGTCCCTACGAGCAGTACTTC
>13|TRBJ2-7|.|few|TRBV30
CAWSLGGAYEQYF
TGTGCCTGGAGTCTGGGGGGCGCCTACGAGCAGTACTTC
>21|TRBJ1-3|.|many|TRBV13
CASSPEHGMEETHFGGNTIYF
TGTGCCAGCAGCCCCGAACACGGGATGGAGGAAACACACTTTGGAGGAAACACCATATATTTT
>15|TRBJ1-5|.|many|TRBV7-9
CASSLVGRHNQPQHF
TGTGCCAGCAGCTTAGTAGGGAGGCACAATCAGCCCCAGCATTTT
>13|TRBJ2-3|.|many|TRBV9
CASSVKVSDTQYF
TGTGCCAGCAGCGTTAAAGTTTCGGATACGCAGTATTTT
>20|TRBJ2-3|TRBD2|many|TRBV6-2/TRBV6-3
CASSYSTSLAVLKGTDTQYF
TGTGCCAGCAGTTACTCGACGTCCCTAGCGGTACTCAAAGGGACAGATACGCAGTATTTT
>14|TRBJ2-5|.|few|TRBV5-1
CASSFGHQEETQYF
TGCGCCAGCAGCTTCGGACACCAGGAGGAGACCCAGTACTTC
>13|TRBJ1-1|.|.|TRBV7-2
CASSLPEGTEAFF
TGTGCCAGCAGCCTACCAGAGGGCACTGAAGCTTTCTTT
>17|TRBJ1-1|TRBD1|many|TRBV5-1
CASRSGTEYRGPTEAFF
TGCGCCAGCAGGTCTGGGACAGAATACAGGGGACCCACTGAAGCTTTCTTT
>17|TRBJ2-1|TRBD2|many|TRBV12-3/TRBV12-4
CASSDDGTKHSYNEQFF
TGTGCCAGCAGTGACGATGGGACTAAACACTCCTACAATGAGCAGTTCTTC
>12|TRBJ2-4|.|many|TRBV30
CAWRWAKNIQYF
TGTGCCTGGAGGTGGGCCAAAAACATTCAGTACTTC
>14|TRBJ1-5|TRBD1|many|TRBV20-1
CSATRGNSNQPQHF
TGCAGTGCGACCAGGGGGAATAGCAATCAGCCCCAGCATTTT
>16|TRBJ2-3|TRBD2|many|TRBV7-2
CASSAWGGGSTDTQYF
TGTGCCAGCAGCGCCTGGGGCGGGGGGAGCACAGATACGCAGTATTTT
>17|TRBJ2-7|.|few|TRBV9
CASSVVSPKGVIYEQYF
TGTGCCAGCAGCGTAGTATCCCCTAAGGGGGTCATCTACGAGCAGTACTTC
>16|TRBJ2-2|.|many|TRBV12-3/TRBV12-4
CASTQTGMSNTGELFF
TGTGCCAGCACCCAGACAGGCATGTCGAACACCGGGGAGCTGTTTTTT
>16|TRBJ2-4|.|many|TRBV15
CATSRGNTGNGNIQYF
TGTGCCACCAGCAGAGGAAATACAGGGAATGGAAACATTCAGTACTTC
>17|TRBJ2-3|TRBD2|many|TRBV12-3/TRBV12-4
CASSPRTSGGATDTQYF
TGTGCCAGCAGTCCCCGGACTAGCGGGGGGGCCACAGATACGCAGTATTTT
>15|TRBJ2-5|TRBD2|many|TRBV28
CASSPRTSGSETQYF
TGTGCCAGCAGTCCGCGGACTAGCGGGAGTGAGACCCAGTACTTC
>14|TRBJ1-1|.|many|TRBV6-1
CASNAGTRNTEAFF
TGTGCCAGCAACGCCGGGACAAGAAACACTGAAGCTTTCTTT
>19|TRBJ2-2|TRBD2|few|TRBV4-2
CASSQSLAGGQFNTGELFF
TGTGCCAGCAGCCAATCCCTAGCGGGGGGCCAATTTAACACCGGGGAGCTGTTTTTT
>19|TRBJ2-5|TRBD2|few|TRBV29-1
CSVSYPGTSGRWGQETQYF
TGCAGCGTCTCCTACCCCGGGACTAGCGGGAGATGGGGCCAAGAGACCCAGTACTTC
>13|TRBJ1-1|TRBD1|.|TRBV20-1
CSAPGQGDTEAFF
TGCAGTGCCCCTGGACAGGGGGACACTGAAGCTTTCTTT
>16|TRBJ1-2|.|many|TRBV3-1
CASSQAGTGTFYGYTF
TGTGCCAGCAGCCAGGCTGGGACCGGAACCTTCTATGGCTACACCTTC